Here is one T cell receptor (beta chain) with its context. Its specificity is unknown. The junction shows a germline mismatch at one end, possibly a read error. The CDR3 extends over 12 amino acids. Germline V gene sequence: CDR1 SGHDT, CDR2 YYEEEE. The data were obtained in a study of cytomegalovirus exposure and HLA in healthy donors. Study-level results: The authors listed around 150 TCR beta chains as cytomegalovirus-associated.

The PCR ran on 60 Vbeta and 13 Jbeta primers. Data came from immunoSEQ multiplex PCR; TCRdb stores just in-frame clones and leaves some out. This listing includes 150,000 or so clones. The sample comprised PBMCs. This sequence was found in a man aged 18 to 29 in good health and CMV-seronegative. This chain uses TRBV5-6 with TRBJ2-5; 7 bases fit TRBD2. This CDR3 reads CASSSNDWTRDF. DNA for the CDR3: TGTGCCAGCAGCTCGAACGATTGGACTAGGGACTTC.